The clone carrying this T cell receptor (beta chain) was observed a few times. TCRdb reanalysed the reads using MiXCR and keeps one entry per CDR3 protein. The data show some 65,000 distinct CDR3 sequences, with 21% seen just once and about 2.3% held by the top ten. This CDR3 region has 16 residues. Unmatched junction bases numbered 8, after V lost 5 bases and J lost 4 bases. Germline lookup yields CDR1 SGHAT and CDR2 FQDESV (reference sequence). The sample originates from a study of lung T cells in sarcoidosis with Löfgren's syndrome. The V and J genes are TRBV11-1 and TRBJ2-1, with 10 bases that match TRBD2. The sequenced sample was CD4+ T cells from PBMCs. The clonotype was recovered from a human donor with sarcoidosis (Löfgren's syndrome or another form), or a control subject (not recorded which). CDR3 protein: CASSRPGTSVYNEQFF. The CDR3 DNA follows: TGTGCCAGCAGCCGACCCGGGACTAGCGTATACAATGAGCAGTTCTTC.